Here is one T cell receptor beta chain with its context. The sample comes from a study of blood T cell repertoires in COVID-19. Turning to the study itself: Acute and convalescent COVID-19 samples came from the United States, Italy and Spain. Nucleic acid was either cDNA or gDNA, and it came from T cells, B-cell-depleted T cells, or PBMCs.

Trimming shortened V by 6 bases and J by 6 bases, and 18 bases separated the two germline ends. In germline, CDR1 is SQVTM, CDR2 ANQGSEA. The CDR3 has 13 amino acids. Original data processing: Estimation of nucleated cell counts was performed using reference gene primer amplification. Measured with immunoSEQ multiplex PCR; TCRdb has only the in-frame clones, and not every one. The D gene and trimming were derived from the DNA, and the V and J assignments and clone size from that table. Of some 67,000 clones listed, around nine tenths were seen once; the top ten hold 15% to 20%. The receptor was isolated from a woman older than 75 with acute or convalescent COVID-19. The chain links TRBV29-1 to TRBJ2-7; D may be TRBD2 (6 bases). The sequenced sample consisted of peripheral blood. CDR3 nucleotide sequence: TGCAGCGTGTCCCTGACTAGTCTTGGCGAGCAGTACTTC. This gives the protein CSVSLTSLGEQYF.